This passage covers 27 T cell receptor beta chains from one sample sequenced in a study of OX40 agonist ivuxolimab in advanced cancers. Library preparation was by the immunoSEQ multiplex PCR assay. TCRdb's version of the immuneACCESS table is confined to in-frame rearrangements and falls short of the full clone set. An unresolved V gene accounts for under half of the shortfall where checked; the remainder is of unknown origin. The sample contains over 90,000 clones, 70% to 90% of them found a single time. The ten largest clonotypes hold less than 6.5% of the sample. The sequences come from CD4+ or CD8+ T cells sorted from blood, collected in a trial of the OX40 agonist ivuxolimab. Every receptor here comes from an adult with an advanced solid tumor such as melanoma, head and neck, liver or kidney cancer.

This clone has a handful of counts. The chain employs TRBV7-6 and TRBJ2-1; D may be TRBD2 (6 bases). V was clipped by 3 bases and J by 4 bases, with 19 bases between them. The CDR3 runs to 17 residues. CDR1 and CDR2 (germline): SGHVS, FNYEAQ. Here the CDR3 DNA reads TGTGCCAGCAGCTTTATTACCGGGGACTCGGTTTACAATGAGCAGTTCTTC. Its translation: CASSFITGDSVYNEQFF.

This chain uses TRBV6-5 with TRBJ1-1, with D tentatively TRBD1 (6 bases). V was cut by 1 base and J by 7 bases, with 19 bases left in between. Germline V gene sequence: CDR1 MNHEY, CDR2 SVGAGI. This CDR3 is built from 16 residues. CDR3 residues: CASSYWGPGANDEAFF. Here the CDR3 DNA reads TGTGCCAGCAGTTACTGGGGGCCAGGGGCTAACGATGAAGCTTTCTTT.

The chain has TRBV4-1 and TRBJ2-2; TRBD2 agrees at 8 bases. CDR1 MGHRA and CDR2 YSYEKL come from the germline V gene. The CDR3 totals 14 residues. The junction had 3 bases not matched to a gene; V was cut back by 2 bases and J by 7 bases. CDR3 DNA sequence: TGCGCCAGCAGCCAAACGGGAGGGTTCGGGGAGCTGTTTTTT. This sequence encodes CASSQTGGFGELFF.

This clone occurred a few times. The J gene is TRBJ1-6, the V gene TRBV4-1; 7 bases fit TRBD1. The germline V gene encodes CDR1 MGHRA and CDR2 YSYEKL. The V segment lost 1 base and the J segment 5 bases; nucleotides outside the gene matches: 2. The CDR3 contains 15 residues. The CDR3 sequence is CASSQADRDNSPLHF. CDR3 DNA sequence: TGCGCCAGCAGCCAAGCAGACAGGGATAATTCACCCCTCCACTTT.

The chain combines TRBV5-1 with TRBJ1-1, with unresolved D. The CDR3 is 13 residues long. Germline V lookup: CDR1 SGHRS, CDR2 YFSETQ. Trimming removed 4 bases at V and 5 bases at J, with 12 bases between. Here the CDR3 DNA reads TGCGCCAGCAGCCCCTGGCAAAGGACTGAAGCTTTCTTT. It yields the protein CASSPWQRTEAFF.

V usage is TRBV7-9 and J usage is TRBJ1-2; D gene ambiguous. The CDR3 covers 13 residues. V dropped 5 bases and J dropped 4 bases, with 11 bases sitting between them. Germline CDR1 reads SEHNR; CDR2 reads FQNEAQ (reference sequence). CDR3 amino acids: CASSKDGFYGYTF. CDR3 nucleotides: TGTGCCAGCAGCAAGGACGGCTTCTATGGCTACACCTTC.

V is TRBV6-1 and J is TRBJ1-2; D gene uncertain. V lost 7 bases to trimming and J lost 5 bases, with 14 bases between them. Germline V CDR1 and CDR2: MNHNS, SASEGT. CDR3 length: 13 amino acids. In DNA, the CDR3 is TGTGCCAGCAAAGTCGAAATCCAATATGGCTACACCTTC. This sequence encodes CASKVEIQYGYTF.

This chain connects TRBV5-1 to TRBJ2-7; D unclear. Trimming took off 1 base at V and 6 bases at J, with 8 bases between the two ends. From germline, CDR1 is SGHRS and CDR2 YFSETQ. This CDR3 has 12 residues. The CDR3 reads CASSLNRAEQYF. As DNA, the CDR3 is TGCGCCAGCAGCTTGAATAGGGCCGAGCAGTACTTC.

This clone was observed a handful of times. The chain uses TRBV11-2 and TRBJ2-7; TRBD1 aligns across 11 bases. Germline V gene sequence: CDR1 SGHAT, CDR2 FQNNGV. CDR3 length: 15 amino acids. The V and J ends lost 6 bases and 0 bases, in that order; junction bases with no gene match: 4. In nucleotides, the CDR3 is TGTGCCAGCAGACACGGGACAGGGGGCTCCTACGAGCAGTACTTC. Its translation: CASRHGTGGSYEQYF. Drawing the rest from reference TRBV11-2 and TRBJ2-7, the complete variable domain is EAGVAQSPRYKIIEKRQSVAFWCNPISGHATLYWYQQILGQGPKLLIQFQNNGVVDDSQLPKDRFSAERLKGVDSTLKIQPAKLEDSAVYLCASRHGTGGSYEQYFGPGTRLTVT.

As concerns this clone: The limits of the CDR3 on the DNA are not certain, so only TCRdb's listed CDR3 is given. This chain's CDR3 is CASSTSNYGYTF. The chain is built from TRBV6-5 and TRBJ1-2. The CDR3 spans 12 residues, counting both ends. Germline V gene data show CDR1 as MNHEY and CDR2 as SVGAGI.

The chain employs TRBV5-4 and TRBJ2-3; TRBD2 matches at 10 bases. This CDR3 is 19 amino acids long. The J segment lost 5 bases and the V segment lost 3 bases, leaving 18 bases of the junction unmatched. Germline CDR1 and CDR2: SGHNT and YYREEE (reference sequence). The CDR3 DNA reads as TGTGCCAGCAGCTGGGGAAGAAGCGGGAGGGCCGACGAGGGAGATACGCAGTATTTT. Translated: CASSWGRSGRADEGDTQYF.

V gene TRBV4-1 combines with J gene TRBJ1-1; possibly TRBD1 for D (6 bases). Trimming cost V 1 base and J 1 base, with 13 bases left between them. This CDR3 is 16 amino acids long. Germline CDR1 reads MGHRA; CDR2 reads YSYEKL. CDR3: CASSQVPGAANTEAFF. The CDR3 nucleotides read TGCGCCAGCAGCCAAGTCCCGGGGGCGGCGAACACTGAAGCTTTCTTT.

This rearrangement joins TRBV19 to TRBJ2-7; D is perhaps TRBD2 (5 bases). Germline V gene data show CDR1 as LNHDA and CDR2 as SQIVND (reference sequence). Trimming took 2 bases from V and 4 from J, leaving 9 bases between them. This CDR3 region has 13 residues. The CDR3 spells CASSIKGAYEQYF. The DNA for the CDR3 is TGTGCCAGTAGTATAAAGGGAGCTTACGAGCAGTACTTC.

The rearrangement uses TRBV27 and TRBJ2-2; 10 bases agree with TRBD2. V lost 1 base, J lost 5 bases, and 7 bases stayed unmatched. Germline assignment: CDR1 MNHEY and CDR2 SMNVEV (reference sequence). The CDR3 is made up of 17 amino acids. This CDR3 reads CASSLLGAGGQTGELFF. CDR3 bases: TGTGCCAGCAGTTTATTAGGAGCGGGGGGGCAAACCGGGGAGCTGTTTTTT.

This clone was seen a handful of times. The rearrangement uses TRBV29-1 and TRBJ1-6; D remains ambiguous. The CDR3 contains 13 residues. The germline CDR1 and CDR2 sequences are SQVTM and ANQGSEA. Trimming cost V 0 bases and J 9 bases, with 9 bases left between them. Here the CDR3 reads CSVEEYAGSPLHF. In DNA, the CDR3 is TGCAGCGTTGAAGAATACGCAGGTTCACCCCTCCACTTT. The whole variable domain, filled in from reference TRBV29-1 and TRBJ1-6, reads SAVISQKPSRDICQRGTSLTIQCQVDSQVTMMFWYRQQPGQSLTLIATANQGSEATYESGFVIDKFPISRPNLTFSTLTVSNMSPEDSSIYLCSVEEYAGSPLHFGNGTRLTVT.

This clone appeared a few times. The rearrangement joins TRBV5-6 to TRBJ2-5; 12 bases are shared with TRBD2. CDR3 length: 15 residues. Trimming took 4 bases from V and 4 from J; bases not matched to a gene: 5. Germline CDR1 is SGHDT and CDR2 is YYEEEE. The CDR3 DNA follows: TGTGCCAGCAGCGTACTAGCGGGAGGAGGAGAGACCCAGTACTTC. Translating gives CASSVLAGGGETQYF. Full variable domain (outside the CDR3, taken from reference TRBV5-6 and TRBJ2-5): DAGVTQSPTHLIKTRGQQVTLRCSPKSGHDTVSWYQQALGQGPQFIFQYYEEEERQRGNFPDRFSGHQFPNYSSELNVNALLLGDSALYLCASSVLAGGGETQYFGPGTRLLVL.

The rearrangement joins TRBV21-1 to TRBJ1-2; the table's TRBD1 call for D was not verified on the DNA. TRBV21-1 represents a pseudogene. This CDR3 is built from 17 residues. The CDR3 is CASSKAENRGGGYGYTF. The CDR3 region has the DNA TGTGCCAGCAGCAAAGCCGAGAACAGGGGAGGTGGCTATGGCTACACCTTC.

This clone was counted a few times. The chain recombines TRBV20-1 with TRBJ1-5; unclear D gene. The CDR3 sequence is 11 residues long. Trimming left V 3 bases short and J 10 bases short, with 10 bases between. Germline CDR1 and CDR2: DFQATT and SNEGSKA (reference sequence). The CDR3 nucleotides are TGCAGTGCTAGTTCAGGCACTCCCCAGCATTTT. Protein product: CSASSGTPQHF.

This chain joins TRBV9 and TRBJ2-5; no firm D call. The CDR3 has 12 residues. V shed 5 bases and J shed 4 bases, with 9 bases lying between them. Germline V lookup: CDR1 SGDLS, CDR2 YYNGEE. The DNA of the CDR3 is TGTGCCAGCAGTAGGTTTGTAGAGACCCAGTACTTC. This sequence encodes CASSRFVETQYF.

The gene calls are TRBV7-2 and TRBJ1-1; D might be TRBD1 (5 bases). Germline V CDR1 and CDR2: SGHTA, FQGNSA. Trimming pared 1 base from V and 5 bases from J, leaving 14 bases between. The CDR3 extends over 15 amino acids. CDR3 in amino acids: CASSLVRGRGTEAFF. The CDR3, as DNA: TGTGCCAGCAGCTTAGTGCGGGGACGGGGGACTGAAGCTTTCTTT.

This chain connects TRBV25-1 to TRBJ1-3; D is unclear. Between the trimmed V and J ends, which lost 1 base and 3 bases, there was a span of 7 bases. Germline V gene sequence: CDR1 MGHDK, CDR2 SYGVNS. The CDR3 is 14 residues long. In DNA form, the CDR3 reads TGTGCCAGCAGTGAATTAAGGATTGGAAACACCATATATTTT. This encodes CASSELRIGNTIYF. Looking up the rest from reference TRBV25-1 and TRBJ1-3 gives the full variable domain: EADIYQTPRYLVIGTGKKITLECSQTMGHDKMYWYQQDPGMELHLIHYSYGVNSTEKGDLSSESTVSRIRTEHFPLTLESARPSHTSQYLCASSELRIGNTIYFGEGSWLTVV.

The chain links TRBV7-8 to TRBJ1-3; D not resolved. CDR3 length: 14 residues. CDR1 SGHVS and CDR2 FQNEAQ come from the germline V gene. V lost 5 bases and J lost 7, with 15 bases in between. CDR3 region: CASSRYRLDNTIYF. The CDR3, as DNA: TGTGCCAGCAGCCGATACAGACTGGATAACACCATATATTTT.

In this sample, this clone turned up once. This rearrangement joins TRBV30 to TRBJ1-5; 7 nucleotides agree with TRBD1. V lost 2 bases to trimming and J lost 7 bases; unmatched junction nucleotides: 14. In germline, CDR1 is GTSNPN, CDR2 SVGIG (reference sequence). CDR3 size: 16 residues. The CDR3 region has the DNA TGTGCCTGGAGTCAACGAACAGGGGCGGAAGGGCAGCCCCAGCATTTT. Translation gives CAWSQRTGAEGQPQHF.

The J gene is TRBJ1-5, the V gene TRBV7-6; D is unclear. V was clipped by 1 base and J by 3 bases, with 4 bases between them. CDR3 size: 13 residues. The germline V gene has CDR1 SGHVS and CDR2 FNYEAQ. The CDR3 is CASSLETNQPQHF. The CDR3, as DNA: TGTGCCAGCAGCTTAGAGACCAATCAGCCCCAGCATTTT.

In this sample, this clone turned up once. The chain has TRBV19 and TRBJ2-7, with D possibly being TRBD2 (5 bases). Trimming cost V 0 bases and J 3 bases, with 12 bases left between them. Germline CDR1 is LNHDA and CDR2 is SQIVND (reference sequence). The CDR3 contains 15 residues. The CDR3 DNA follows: TGTGCCAGTAGTATAGATTTTACGGGGATCTACGAGCAGTACTTC. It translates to CASSIDFTGIYEQYF.

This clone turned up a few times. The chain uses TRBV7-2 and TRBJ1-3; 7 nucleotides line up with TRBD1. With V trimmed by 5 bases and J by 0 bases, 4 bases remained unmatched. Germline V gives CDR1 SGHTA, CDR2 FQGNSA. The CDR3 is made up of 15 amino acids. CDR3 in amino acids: CASSTTGDSGNTIYF. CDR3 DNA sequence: TGTGCCAGCAGCACTACAGGGGACTCTGGAAACACCATATATTTT. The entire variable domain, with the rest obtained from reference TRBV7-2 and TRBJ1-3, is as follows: GAGVSQSPSNKVTEKGKDVELRCDPISGHTALYWYRQSLGQGLEFLIYFQGNSAPDKSGLPSDRFSAERTGGSVSTLTIQRTQQEDSAVYLCASSTTGDSGNTIYFGEGSWLTVV.

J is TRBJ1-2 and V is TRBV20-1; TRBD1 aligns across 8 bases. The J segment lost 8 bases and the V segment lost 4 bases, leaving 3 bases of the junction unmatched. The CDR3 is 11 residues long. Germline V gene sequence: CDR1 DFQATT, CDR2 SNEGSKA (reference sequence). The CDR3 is CSAKGTGGYTF. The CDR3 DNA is TGCAGTGCTAAAGGGACAGGCGGCTACACCTTC.